The source of this TCR beta chain is a study of shared clonotypes between healthy human individuals. Study summary: Three CD4 naive, three CD4 memory, two CD8 naive and one CD8 memory plate were used per donor.

This CDR3 is 12 amino acids long. In germline, CDR1 is SNHLY, CDR2 FYNNEI. V gave up 7 bases and J gave up 7 bases, with 11 bases separating them. Original processing notes: ImmunoSEQ junction-only sequences lacked quality scores, so their filtering differed. Some clones are missing from TCRdb's copy, which holds only in-frame ones; the method was immunoSEQ multiplex PCR. That table furnishes V, J and clone size, whereas the DNA furnished D and trimming. The sample yields millions of clones, about 92% seen once. Sequencing input: naive CD4+ T cells sorted from blood. Subset here: CD45RA+ positively selected. This receptor was identified in a man younger than 35 in good health. The V call is TRBV2, the J call TRBJ2-1; D gene uncertain. CDR3 bases: TGTGCCAGCACCACGACCGGGAATGAGCAGTTCTTC. Its translation: CASTTTGNEQFF. Full variable domain (missing parts from reference TRBV2 and TRBJ2-1): EPEVTQTPSHQVTQMGQEVILRCVPISNHLYFYWYRQILGQKVEFLVSFYNNEISEKSEIFDDQFSVERPDGSNFTLKIRSTKLEDSAMYFCASTTTGNEQFFGPGTRLTVL.